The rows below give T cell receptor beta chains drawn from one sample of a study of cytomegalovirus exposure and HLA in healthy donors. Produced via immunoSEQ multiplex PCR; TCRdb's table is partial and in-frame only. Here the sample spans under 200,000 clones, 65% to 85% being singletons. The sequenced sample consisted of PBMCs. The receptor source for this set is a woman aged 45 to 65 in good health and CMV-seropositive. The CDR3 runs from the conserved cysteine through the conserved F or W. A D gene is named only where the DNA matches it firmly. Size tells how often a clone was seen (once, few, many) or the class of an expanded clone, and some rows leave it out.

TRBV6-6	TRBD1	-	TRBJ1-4	CASRTQGAPNEKLFF	TGTGCCAGCAGGACCCAGGGGGCGCCTAATGAAAAACTGTTTTTT
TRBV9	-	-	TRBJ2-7	CASSVDGEEQYF	TGTGCCAGCAGCGTAGACGGGGAGGAGCAGTACTTC
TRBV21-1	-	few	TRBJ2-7	CASSARTGDLYEQYF	TGTGCCAGCAGCGCGCGGACAGGGGATCTCTACGAGCAGTACTTC
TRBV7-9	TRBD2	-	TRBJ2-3	CASSRRGGLSTDTQYF	TGTGCCAGCAGCCGGCGGGGGGGCCTTAGCACAGATACGCAGTATTTT
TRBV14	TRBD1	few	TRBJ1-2	CASSPGTGYGYTF	TGTGCCAGCAGCCCCGGGACAGGGTATGGCTACACCTTC
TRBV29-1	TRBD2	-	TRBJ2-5	CSVVIGGWETQYF	TGCAGCGTAGTAATCGGGGGGTGGGAGACCCAGTACTTC
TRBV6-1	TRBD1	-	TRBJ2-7	CASSETWTGAYEQYF	TGTGCCAGCAGTGAGACTTGGACAGGGGCCTACGAGCAGTACTTC
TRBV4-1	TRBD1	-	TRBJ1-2	CASSQEQGSHGYTF	TGCGCCAGCAGCCAAGAACAGGGGTCCCATGGCTACACCTTC
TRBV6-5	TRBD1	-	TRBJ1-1	CASSYSGGGKNTEAFF	TGTGCCAGCAGTTACTCAGGAGGGGGCAAGAACACTGAAGCTTTCTTT
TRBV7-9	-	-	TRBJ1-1	CASSLWGGGDTEAFF	TGTGCCAGCAGCCTTTGGGGAGGGGGAGACACTGAAGCTTTCTTT
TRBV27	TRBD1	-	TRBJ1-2	CASSRSDRGLGYTF	TGTGCCAGCAGCCGCTCGGACAGGGGTCTTGGCTACACCTTC
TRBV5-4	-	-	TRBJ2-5	CASYTTGTRAETQYF	TGTGCCAGTTATACGACCGGGACACGAGCGGAGACCCAGTACTTC
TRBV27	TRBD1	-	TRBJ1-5	CASSSRTGAKNQPQHF	TGTGCCAGCAGTTCCCGAACAGGGGCTAAAAATCAGCCCCAGCATTTT
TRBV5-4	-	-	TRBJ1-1	CASSLFEGSTEAFF	TGTGCCAGCAGCTTGTTTGAGGGATCCACTGAAGCTTTCTTT
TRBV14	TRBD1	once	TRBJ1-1	CASALRDRGQNTEAFF	TGTGCCAGCGCCCTCCGGGACAGGGGGCAGAACACTGAAGCTTTCTTT
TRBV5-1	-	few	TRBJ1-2	CASSLGPGVSYGYTF	TGCGCCAGCAGCTTGGGCCCAGGGGTTAGCTATGGCTACACCTTC
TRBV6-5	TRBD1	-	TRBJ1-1	CASRNRGLGNTEAFF	TGTGCCAGCAGAAACAGGGGGTTGGGGAACACTGAAGCTTTCTTT
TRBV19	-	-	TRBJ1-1	CASSSPTGNTEAFF	TGTGCCAGTAGTTCCCCGACAGGGAACACTGAAGCTTTCTTT
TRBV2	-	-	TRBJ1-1	CASSATENTEAFF	TGTGCCAGCAGTGCAACAGAGAACACTGAAGCTTTCTTT
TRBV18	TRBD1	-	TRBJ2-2	CASSPQGEGELFF	TGTGCCAGCTCACCCCAGGGGGAAGGGGAGCTGTTTTTT
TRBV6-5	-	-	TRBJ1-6	CASSYYDSSPLHF	TGTGCCAGCAGTTACTATGACAGTTCACCCCTCCACTTT
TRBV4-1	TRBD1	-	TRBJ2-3	CASSHSPLTGPDTQYF	TGCGCCAGCAGCCATAGCCCATTGACAGGGCCAGATACGCAGTATTTT
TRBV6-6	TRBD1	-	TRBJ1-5	CASRDGTGLNQPQHF	TGTGCCAGCAGGGACGGGACAGGCCTTAATCAGCCCCAGCATTTT
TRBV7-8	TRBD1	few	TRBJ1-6	CASTDRENSPLHF	TGTGCCAGCACGGACAGGGAGAATTCACCCCTCCACTTT
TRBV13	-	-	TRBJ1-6	CASSLRVLFGSYNSPLHF	TGTGCCAGCAGCTTGCGGGTTTTATTCGGGTCCTATAATTCACCCCTCCACTTT
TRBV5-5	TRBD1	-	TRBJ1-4	CASSVEPGQGGEKLFF	TGTGCCAGCAGCGTAGAGCCGGGACAGGGAGGTGAAAAACTGTTTTTT
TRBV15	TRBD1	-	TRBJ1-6	CATSTDRGLPLHF	TGTGCCACCAGCACGGACAGGGGGCTACCCCTCCACTTT
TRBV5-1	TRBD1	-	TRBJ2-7	CASSLGTGQSSYEQYF	TGCGCCAGCAGCTTGGGGACAGGGCAAAGCTCCTACGAGCAGTACTTC
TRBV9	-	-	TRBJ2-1	CASSGLQQGLTIEQFF	TGTGCCAGCAGCGGGCTTCAACAGGGCCTTACAATCGAGCAGTTCTTC
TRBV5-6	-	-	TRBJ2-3	CASSRLTGPTDTQYF	TGTGCCAGCAGCAGGCTGACAGGCCCCACAGATACGCAGTATTTT
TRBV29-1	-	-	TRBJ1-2	CSVSFSGAYGYTF	TGCAGCGTGAGTTTTTCGGGTGCCTATGGCTACACCTTC
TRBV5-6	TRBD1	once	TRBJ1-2	CASSWGDRGSNGYTF	TGTGCCAGCAGCTGGGGGGACAGGGGATCGAATGGCTACACCTTC
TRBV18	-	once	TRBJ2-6	CASSPVTDSGANVLTF	TGTGCCAGCTCACCGGTAACAGACTCTGGGGCCAACGTCCTGACTTTC
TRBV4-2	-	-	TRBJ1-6	CASSQPDRTYNSPLHF	TGTGCCAGCAGCCAACCCGACAGGACTTATAATTCACCCCTCCACTTT
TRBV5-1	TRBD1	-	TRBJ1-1	CASNGDRGSLNTEAFF	TGCGCCAGCAACGGGGACAGGGGAAGTTTGAACACTGAAGCTTTCTTT
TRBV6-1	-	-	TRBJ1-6	CASLGGVLSPLHF	TGTGCCAGCCTGGGGGGGGTCCTTTCACCCCTCCACTTT
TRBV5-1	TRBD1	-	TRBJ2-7	CASSSGTGYEQYF	TGCGCCAGCAGCTCCGGGACAGGCTACGAGCAGTACTTC
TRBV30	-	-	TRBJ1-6	CAWSVHPRSGNSPLHF	TGTGCCTGGAGTGTACATCCAAGGAGCGGTAATTCACCCCTCCACTTT
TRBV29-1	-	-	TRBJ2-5	CSVEGLRTVLDETQYF	TGCAGCGTTGAGGGTTTGAGAACAGTGTTGGATGAGACCCAGTACTTC
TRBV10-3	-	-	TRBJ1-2	CASGPRYGYTF	TGTGCCTCGGGTCCCCGCTATGGCTACACCTTC
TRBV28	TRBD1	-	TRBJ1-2	CASSPGGQGSAYGYTF	TGTGCCAGCAGTCCGGGGGGACAGGGGTCGGCCTATGGCTACACCTTC
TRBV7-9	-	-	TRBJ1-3	CASSPGVSSGNTIYF	TGTGCCAGCAGCCCGGGAGTGAGCTCTGGAAACACTATATATTTT
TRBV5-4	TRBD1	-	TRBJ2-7	CASSFGRTGLYF	TGTGCCAGCAGCTTTGGGAGGACAGGGCTATACTTC
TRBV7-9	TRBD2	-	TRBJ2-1	CASSVPGLAAFNEQFF	TGTGCCAGCAGCGTACCGGGACTAGCGGCGTTCAATGAGCAGTTCTTC
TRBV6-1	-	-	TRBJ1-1	CASSVWLSTEAFF	TGTGCCAGCAGTGTTTGGTTGAGCACTGAAGCTTTCTTT
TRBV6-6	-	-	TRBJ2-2	CASSSSNTGELFF	TGTGCCAGCAGTTCGTCGAACACCGGGGAGCTGTTTTTT
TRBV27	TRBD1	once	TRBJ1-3	CASSPLRQGPGNTIYF	TGTGCCAGCAGTCCCCTCCGACAGGGCCCGGGAAACACCATATATTTT
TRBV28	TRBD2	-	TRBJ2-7	CASTGGLAGLYEQYF	TGTGCCAGCACCGGGGGACTAGCGGGGCTCTACGAGCAGTACTTC
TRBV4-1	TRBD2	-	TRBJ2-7	CASSQGPAGAFYEQYF	TGCGCCAGCAGCCAAGGCCCAGCGGGGGCCTTCTACGAGCAGTACTTC
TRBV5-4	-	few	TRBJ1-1	CASSSRGQREAFF	TGTGCCAGCAGCTCTAGAGGACAGCGTGAAGCTTTCTTT
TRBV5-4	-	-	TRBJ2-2	CASSRTFRDTGELFF	TGTGCCAGCAGCCGTACCTTCCGCGATACCGGGGAGCTGTTTTTT